This paragraph reports one T cell receptor (beta chain). A read error is possible here, since a much larger clone lies one base away. The V and J ends lost 5 bases and 1 base respectively, with 17 bases between them. The CDR3 sequence is 16 residues long. Germline CDR1 reads MNHEY; CDR2 reads SMNVEV (reference sequence). Indicated time point: after trial treatment. The treatment is: LDRT plus nivolumab, ipilimumab, low-dose cyclophosphamide and aspirin (RACIN trial). Donors were dosed with nivolumab and ipilimumab; they also received aspirin, low-dose cyclophosphamide and low-dose radiotherapy. Patients who could take part had advanced solid tumors with no tumor-infiltrating lymphocytes. Priming of first-strand cDNA relied on TRAV- and TRBV-specific primers (covering alpha and beta chains). TCR amplification used 20 to 25 PCR cycles, a constant-region primer and a V-primer adapter. Using its own MiXCR run on the reads, TCRdb lists one record per CDR3 protein. The table records around 80,000 distinct CDR3 sequences, around a sixth of them present only once.

The data belong to a study of low-dose radiotherapy and immunotherapy resistance in tumors. The sequence came from a male donor with prostate cancer. The chain joins TRBV27 to TRBJ1-2; D remains unclear. The sample consisted of PBMCs, taken after low-dose radiotherapy plus immunotherapy. CDR3 DNA sequence: TGTGCCAGCAGTCCCCCTATGGGCAGATTTAACTATGGCTACACCTTC. It encodes CASSPPMGRFNYGYTF.